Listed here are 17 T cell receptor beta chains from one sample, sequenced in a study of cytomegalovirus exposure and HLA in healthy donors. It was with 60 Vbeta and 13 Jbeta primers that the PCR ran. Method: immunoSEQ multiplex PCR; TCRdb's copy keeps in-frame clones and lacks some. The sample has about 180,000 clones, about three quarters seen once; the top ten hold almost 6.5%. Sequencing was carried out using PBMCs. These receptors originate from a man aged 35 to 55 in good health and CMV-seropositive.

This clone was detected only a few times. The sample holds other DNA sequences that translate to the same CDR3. The CDR3 nucleotides read TGCGCCAGCAGCTTGGTACTAGCGGGAGCAGATACGCAGTATTTT. Encoded protein: CASSLVLAGADTQYF. The chain has TRBV5-1 and TRBJ2-3, with 11 bases aligning to TRBD2. Germline CDR1 reads SGHRS; CDR2 reads YFSETQ. The CDR3 loop spans 15 amino acids. V trimming: 0 bases; J trimming: 4 bases; junction bases outside the gene matches: 1.

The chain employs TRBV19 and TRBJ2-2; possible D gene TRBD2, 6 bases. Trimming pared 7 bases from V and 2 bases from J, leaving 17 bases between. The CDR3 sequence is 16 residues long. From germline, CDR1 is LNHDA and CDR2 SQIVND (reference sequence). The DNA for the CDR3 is TGTGCCAGTACCAGGCGGGGAGCGCCAAACACCGGGGAGCTGTTTTTT. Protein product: CASTRRGAPNTGELFF.

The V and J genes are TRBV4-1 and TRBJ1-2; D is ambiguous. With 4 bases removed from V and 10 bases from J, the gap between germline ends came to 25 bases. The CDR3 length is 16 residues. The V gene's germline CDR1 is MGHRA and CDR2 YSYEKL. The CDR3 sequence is CASSLYVISEANDYTF. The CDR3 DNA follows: TGCGCCAGCAGCCTCTATGTAATCTCGGAAGCGAACGACTACACCTTC.

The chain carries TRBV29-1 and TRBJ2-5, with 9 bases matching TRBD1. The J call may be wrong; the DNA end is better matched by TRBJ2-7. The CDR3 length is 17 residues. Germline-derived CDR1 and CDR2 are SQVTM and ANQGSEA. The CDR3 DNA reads TGCAGCGTTGAAGACCCTACCCCGGGACAGGGAATCTACGAGCAGTACTTC. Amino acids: CSVEDPTPGQGIYEQYF.

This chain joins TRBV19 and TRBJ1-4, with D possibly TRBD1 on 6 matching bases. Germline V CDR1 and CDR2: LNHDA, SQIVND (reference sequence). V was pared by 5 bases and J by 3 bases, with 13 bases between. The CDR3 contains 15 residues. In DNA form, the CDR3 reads TGTGCCAGTAGTGTTCAGGGACATTCTAATGAAAAACTGTTTTTT. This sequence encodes CASSVQGHSNEKLFF.

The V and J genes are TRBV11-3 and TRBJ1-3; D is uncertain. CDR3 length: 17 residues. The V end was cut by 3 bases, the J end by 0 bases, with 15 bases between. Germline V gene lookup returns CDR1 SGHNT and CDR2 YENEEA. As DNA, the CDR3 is TGTGCCAGCAGCTTGAGTGTCAACAGAGACTCTGGAAACACCATATATTTT. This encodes CASSLSVNRDSGNTIYF.

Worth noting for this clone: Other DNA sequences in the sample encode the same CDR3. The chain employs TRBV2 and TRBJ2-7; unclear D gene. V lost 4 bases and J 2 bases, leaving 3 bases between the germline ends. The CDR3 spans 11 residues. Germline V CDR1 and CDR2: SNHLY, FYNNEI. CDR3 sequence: CASSVTYEQYF. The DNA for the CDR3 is TGTGCCAGCAGTGTCACCTACGAGCAGTACTTC.

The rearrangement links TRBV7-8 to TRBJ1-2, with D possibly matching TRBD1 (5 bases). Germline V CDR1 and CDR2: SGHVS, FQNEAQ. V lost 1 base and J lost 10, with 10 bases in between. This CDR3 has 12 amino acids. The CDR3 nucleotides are TGTGCCAGCAGCTTAGGGGGCGGAGCCTACACCTTC. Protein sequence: CASSLGGGAYTF.

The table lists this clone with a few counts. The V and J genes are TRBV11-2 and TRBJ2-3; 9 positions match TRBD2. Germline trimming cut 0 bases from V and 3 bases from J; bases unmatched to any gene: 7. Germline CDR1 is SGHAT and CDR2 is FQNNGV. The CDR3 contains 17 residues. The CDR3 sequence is CASSLEGLLAGTDTQYF. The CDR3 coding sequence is TGTGCCAGCAGCTTAGAGGGTCTCCTAGCGGGGACAGATACGCAGTATTTT.

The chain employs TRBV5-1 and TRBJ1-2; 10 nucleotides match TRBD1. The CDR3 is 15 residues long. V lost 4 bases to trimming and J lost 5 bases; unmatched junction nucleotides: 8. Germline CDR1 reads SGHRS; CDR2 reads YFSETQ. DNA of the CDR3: TGCGCCAGCAGCGCCCGACAGGGGGCGGAGTATGGCTACACCTTC. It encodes CASSARQGAEYGYTF.

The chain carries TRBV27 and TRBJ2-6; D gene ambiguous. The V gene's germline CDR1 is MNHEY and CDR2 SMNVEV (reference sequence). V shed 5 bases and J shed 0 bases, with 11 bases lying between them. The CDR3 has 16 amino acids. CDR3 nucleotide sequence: TGTGCCAGCAGTCCATCAGGTGACTCTGGGGCCAACGTCCTGACTTTC. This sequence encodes CASSPSGDSGANVLTF.

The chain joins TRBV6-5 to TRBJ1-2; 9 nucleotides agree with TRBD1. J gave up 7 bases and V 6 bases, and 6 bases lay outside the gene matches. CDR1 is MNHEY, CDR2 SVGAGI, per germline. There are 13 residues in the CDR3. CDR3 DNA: TGTGCCAGCAGCTTGACAGGGGGAGTTGGCTACACCTTC. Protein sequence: CASSLTGGVGYTF.

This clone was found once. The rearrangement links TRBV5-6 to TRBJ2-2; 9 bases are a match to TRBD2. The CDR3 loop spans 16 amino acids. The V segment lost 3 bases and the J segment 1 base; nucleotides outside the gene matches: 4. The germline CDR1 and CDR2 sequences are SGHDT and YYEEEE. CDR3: CASSYRSGRNTGELFF. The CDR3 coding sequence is TGTGCCAGCAGCTACCGTAGCGGGAGGAACACCGGGGAGCTGTTTTTT.

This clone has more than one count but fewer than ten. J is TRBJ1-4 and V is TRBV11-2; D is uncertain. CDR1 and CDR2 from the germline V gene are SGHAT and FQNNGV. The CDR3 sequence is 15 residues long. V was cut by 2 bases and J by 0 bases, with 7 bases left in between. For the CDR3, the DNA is TGTGCCAGCAGCTTAATGGCGGCAACTAATGAAAAACTGTTTTTT. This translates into CASSLMAATNEKLFF.

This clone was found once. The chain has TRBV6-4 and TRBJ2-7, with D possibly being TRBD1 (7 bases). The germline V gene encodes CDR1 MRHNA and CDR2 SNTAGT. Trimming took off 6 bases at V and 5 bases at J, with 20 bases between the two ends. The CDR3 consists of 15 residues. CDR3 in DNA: TGTGCCAGCAGACGACAGGGCTTTAGGGGGGACGAGCAGTACTTC. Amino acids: CASRRQGFRGDEQYF.

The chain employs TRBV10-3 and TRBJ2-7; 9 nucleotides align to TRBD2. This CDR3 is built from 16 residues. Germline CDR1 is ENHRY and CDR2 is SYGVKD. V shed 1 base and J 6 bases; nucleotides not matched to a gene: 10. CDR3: CAISELGSGRMSEQYF. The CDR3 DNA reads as TGTGCCATCAGTGAGTTGGGAAGCGGGAGGATGAGCGAGCAGTACTTC.

The CDR3 reads CSVVWLESLRSGEQYF. The DNA for the CDR3 is TGCAGCGTTGTCTGGCTAGAGTCCCTCCGCTCGGGGGAGCAGTACTTC. J is TRBJ2-7 and V is TRBV29-1; perhaps TRBD2 as D (5 bases). CDR1 and CDR2 from the germline V gene are SQVTM and ANQGSEA. The CDR3 is 16 amino acids. V shed 4 bases and J shed 7 bases, with 26 bases lying between them.